The clone carrying this TCR beta chain was seen a single time. Losses at the gene ends were 6 bases for V and 2 bases for J; bases not matched to a gene: 11. CDR1 MNHEY and CDR2 SMNVEV come from the germline V gene (reference sequence). This CDR3 is 16 amino acids long. This entry comes from a study of blood T cell repertoires in COVID-19. On the study more broadly: Researchers got acute and convalescent COVID-19 samples from the United States, Italy and Spain. From T cells, B-cell-depleted T cells, or PBMCs came the material, which was cDNA or gDNA.

Repertoires were generated with immunoSEQ multiplex PCR, while TCRdb's copy carries only in-frame clones and drops some. The sample consists of 240,000 or so clones, roughly 88% of them appearing once. The chain has TRBV27 and TRBJ1-1, with 8 positions matching TRBD1. The sequencing sample was made of peripheral blood. The origin of this receptor is a woman aged 30 to 39 with acute or convalescent COVID-19. The CDR3 coding sequence is TGTGCCAGCAGCCAAATACTGGGGACAGGTAACACTGAAGCTTTCTTT. This gives the protein CASSQILGTGNTEAFF.